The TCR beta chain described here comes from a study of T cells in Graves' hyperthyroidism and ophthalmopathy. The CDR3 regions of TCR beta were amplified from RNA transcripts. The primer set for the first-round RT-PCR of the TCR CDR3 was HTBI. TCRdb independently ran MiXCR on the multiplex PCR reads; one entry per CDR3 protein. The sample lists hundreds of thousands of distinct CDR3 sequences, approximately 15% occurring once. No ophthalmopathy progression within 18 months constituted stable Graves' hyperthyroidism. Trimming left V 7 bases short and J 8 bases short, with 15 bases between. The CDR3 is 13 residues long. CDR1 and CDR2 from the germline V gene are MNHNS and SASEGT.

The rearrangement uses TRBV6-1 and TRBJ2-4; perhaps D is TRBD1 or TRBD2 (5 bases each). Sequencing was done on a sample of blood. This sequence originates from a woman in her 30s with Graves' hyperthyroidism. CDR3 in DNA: TGTGCCAGCACTGGGACCCCCGGAGACATTCAGTACTTC. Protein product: CASTGTPGDIQYF.